This T cell receptor beta chain was sequenced in a study of cytomegalovirus exposure and HLA in healthy donors. This cohort consisted of healthy bone marrow donors. Study observations and caveats: TCR beta chains numbering more than 150 were designated cytomegalovirus-associated.

The PCR was carried out with 60 Vbeta primers and 13 Jbeta primers. The data were produced by immunoSEQ multiplex PCR, yet TCRdb's version contains in-frame clones alone and is incomplete. The sample lists about 130,000 clones; 80% were seen once. Only a few counts were recorded for this clone. Its antigen is undetermined. The receptor's source is a man aged 25-45 years in good health and CMV-seronegative. Sequencing was carried out using PBMCs.

In nucleotides, the CDR3 is TGTGCCAGCAGCTTAGGTCTTCCCTCCGGAAACACCATATATTTT. Amino acid sequence: CASSLGLPSGNTIYF. This chain joins TRBV7-9 and TRBJ1-3, with unresolved D. CDR3 length: 15 amino acids. CDR1 and CDR2 from the germline V gene are SEHNR and FQNEAQ (reference sequence). Trimming left V 1 base short and J 4 bases short, with 11 bases between.